The 15 T cell receptor beta chains below were found in one sample sequenced in a study of OX40 agonist ivuxolimab in advanced cancers. This table comes from immunoSEQ multiplex PCR, and its TCRdb copy is limited to in-frame clones, with some not included. Among 72,000 or so clones listed, 70% to 85% were seen once. The sequencing used CD4+ or CD8+ T cells sorted from blood, collected in a trial of the OX40 agonist ivuxolimab. The receptors stem from an adult with an advanced solid tumor such as melanoma, head and neck, liver or kidney cancer.

The gene calls are TRBV29-1 and TRBJ1-1; D perhaps matches TRBD1 (6 bases). This CDR3 is 15 amino acids long. Germline values: CDR1 SQVTM, CDR2 ANQGSEA. V lost 7 bases, J lost 1 base, and 19 bases lay in between. In nucleotides, the CDR3 is TGCAGCGCCATGATGGGGGGGCAGGGGAACACTGAAGCTTTCTTT. It is translated as CSAMMGGQGNTEAFF.

This rearrangement joins TRBV15 to TRBJ1-4; maybe TRBD1 (6 bases). CDR1 is LNHNV and CDR2 is YYDKDF in the germline V gene (reference sequence). Trimming removed 1 base at V and 7 bases at J, with 16 bases between. The CDR3 contains 16 residues. The CDR3 DNA reads as TGTGCCACCAGCAGAGCCGGGAAGAACAGGGCTGAAAAACTGTTTTTT. Its translation: CATSRAGKNRAEKLFF.

The rearrangement joins TRBV5-8 to TRBJ2-2, with D maybe TRBD2 (5 bases). Germline CDR1 is SGHTS and CDR2 is YDEGEE. V was pared by 4 bases and J by 5 bases, with 9 bases between. This CDR3 has 13 amino acids. This CDR3 reads CASSILDTGELFF. CDR3 DNA sequence: TGTGCCAGCAGCATACTAGATACCGGGGAGCTGTTTTTT.

The rearrangement uses TRBV5-6 and TRBJ1-5, with no clear D. The V and J ends lost 5 bases and 1 base respectively, with 22 bases between them. The CDR3 length is 18 residues. Germline loops: CDR1 SGHDT, CDR2 YYEEEE. CDR3: CASSLSSSLTGSNQPQHF. The CDR3 DNA reads as TGTGCCAGCAGTCTTTCGAGCTCCCTGACTGGGAGCAATCAGCCCCAGCATTTT.

The CDR3 sequence is CASSYSEHYQPQHF. DNA of the CDR3: TGTGCCAGCAGTTACTCAGAACATTATCAGCCCCAGCATTTT. This sequence joins TRBV6-5 and TRBJ1-5; D call uncertain. Germline V gene data show CDR1 as MNHEY and CDR2 as SVGAGI. Between the trimmed V and J ends, which lost 0 bases and 5 bases, there was a span of 8 bases. The CDR3 has 14 amino acids.

V and J are TRBV18 and TRBJ2-7, with TRBD1 as a possible D gene (6 bases). V lost 5 bases, J lost 4 bases, and 6 bases lay in between. Germline CDR1 reads KGHSH; CDR2 reads LQKENI. The CDR3 sequence is 11 residues long. The CDR3: CASSTGYEQYV. Written as DNA, the CDR3 is TGTGCCAGCTCAACAGGGTACGAGCAGTACGTC.

Worth noting for this clone: The junction differs from germline at one of its ends, possibly a read error. The V and J genes are TRBV7-9 and TRBJ2-5; D unresolved. The J call may be in error: the DNA end matches TRBJ2-7 better. The CDR3 length is 14 residues. Looked up from germline, CDR1 is SEHNR and CDR2 is FQNEAQ (reference sequence). CDR3 amino acids: CASSLGGVSHEQYF. The CDR3 DNA follows: TGTGCCAGCAGCTTAGGCGGTGTCTCCCACGAGCAGTACTTC.

The gene calls are TRBV19 and TRBJ1-2; TRBD1 is a possible D gene (5 bases). This CDR3 is 14 amino acids long. The germline V gene encodes CDR1 LNHDA and CDR2 SQIVND (reference sequence). V was trimmed by 5 bases and J by 8 bases, leaving 18 bases between them. As DNA, the CDR3 is TGTGCCAGTAGTGGGGGGACCCATTACAAGGGCTACACCTTC. Protein product: CASSGGTHYKGYTF.

The V gene is TRBV5-8, the J gene TRBJ1-4, with D unclear. CDR1 SGHTS and CDR2 YDEGEE come from the germline V gene. V was trimmed by 4 bases and J by 7 bases, leaving 17 bases between them. The CDR3 totals 15 residues. The CDR3 loop is CASSRTGGLGEKLFF. CDR3 bases: TGTGCCAGCAGCAGGACCGGCGGGTTGGGTGAAAAACTGTTTTTT. Using reference TRBV5-8 and TRBJ1-4 for the parts outside the CDR3, the full variable domain is EAGVTQSPTHLIKTRGQQATLRCSPISGHTSVYWYQQALGLGLQFLLWYDEGEERNRGNFPPRFSGRQFPNYSSELNVNALELEDSALYLCASSRTGGLGEKLFFGSGTQLSVL.

The V call is TRBV5-1, the J call TRBJ1-1; tentatively, D is TRBD1 (5 bases). The germline CDR1 and CDR2 sequences are SGHRS and YFSETQ. The CDR3 is made up of 12 amino acids. V was trimmed by 4 bases and J by 10 bases, leaving 14 bases between them. CDR3 sequence (DNA): TGCGCCAGCAGCGCAGAACTTGGGGGAGCTTTCTTT. It codes for CASSAELGGAFF.

This clone was recorded a few times. The V call is TRBV7-2, the J call TRBJ2-7, with a possible D match to TRBD2 (6 bases). This CDR3 region has 14 residues. V lost 2 bases and J lost 4, with 12 bases in between. The germline CDR1 and CDR2 sequences are SGHTA and FQGNSA. DNA of the CDR3: TGTGCCAGCAGCTTAAGGTCAGGGAGGTACGAGCAGTACTTC. This sequence encodes CASSLRSGRYEQYF.

The chain carries TRBV4-3 and TRBJ2-7; TRBD2 aligns across 15 bases. J lost 1 base, V lost 4 bases, and 2 bases had no gene match. Germline-derived CDR1 and CDR2 are LGHNA and YSLEER. The CDR3 runs 16 residues. Here the CDR3 DNA reads TGCGCCAGCAGCCTAGGACTAGCGGGAGGGTCCTACGAGCAGTACTTC. This sequence encodes CASSLGLAGGSYEQYF.

V and J are TRBV5-8 and TRBJ2-1, with D possibly being TRBD1 (6 bases). Germline V CDR1 and CDR2: SGHTS, YDEGEE. This CDR3 is 15 amino acids long. V lost 3 bases, J lost 1 base, and 11 bases lay in between. CDR3 bases: TGTGCCAGCAGCTCGGGACACGGTTCCTACAATGAGCAGTTCTTC. Translation gives CASSSGHGSYNEQFF.

The table lists this clone with a few counts. This chain uses TRBV6-1 with TRBJ1-2; D gene uncertain. Between the trimmed V and J ends, which lost 6 bases and 7 bases, there was a span of 21 bases. Germline V gene lookup returns CDR1 MNHNS and CDR2 SASEGT. CDR3 length: 15 amino acids. Here the CDR3 DNA reads TGTGCCAGCAGGGAAAGCTATTCGGTCGACACTGGCTACACCTTC. Protein: CASRESYSVDTGYTF.

This clone was seen only a few times. The rearrangement joins TRBV7-8 to TRBJ2-3, with 9 bases lining up with TRBD2. The CDR3 sequence is 16 residues long. V dropped 2 bases and J dropped 3; count of bases not matched to a gene: 6. The germline V gene has CDR1 SGHVS and CDR2 FQNEAQ. The CDR3 reads CASSLSAGGPTDTQYF. The CDR3 DNA reads as TGTGCCAGCAGCTTATCGGCGGGAGGGCCGACAGATACGCAGTATTTT.